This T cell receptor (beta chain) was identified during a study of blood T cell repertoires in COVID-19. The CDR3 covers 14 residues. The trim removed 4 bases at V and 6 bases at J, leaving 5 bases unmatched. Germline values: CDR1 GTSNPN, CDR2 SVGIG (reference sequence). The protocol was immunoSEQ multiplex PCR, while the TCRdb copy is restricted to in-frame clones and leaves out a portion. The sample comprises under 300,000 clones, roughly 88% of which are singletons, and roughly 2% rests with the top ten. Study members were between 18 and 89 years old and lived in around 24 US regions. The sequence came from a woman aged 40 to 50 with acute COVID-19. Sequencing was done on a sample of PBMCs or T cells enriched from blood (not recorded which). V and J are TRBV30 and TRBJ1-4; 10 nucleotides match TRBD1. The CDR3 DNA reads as TGTGCCTGGACCAGGGACAGGGGTTATGAAAAACTGTTTTTT. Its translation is CAWTRDRGYEKLFF.